A selection of T cell receptor beta chains follows, all from one sample in a study of control samples from healthy donors and cancer patients. Measured with immunoSEQ multiplex PCR; TCRdb has only the in-frame clones, and not every one. The sample consists of about 140,000 clones, less than 90% of them appearing once. Sequenced: blood. Source of these receptors: a woman younger than 45 in good health. Both conserved end residues are part of each CDR3.

V: TRBV5-6
CDR3: CASRVKAGGRTGELFF

V: TRBV30
CDR3: CAWSFGGLTEAFF

V: TRBV7-9
CDR3: CASSLWAGAPEQYF

V: TRBV5-5
CDR3: CASSYGTDSYEQYF

V: TRBV24-1
CDR3: CATSGTGQGIYEQYF

V: TRBV5-1
CDR3: CASSLVGSVQETQYF

V: TRBV7-8
CDR3: CASSPQPGSSYEQYF

V: TRBV7-6
CDR3: CASSSEQPDSNTEAFF

V: TRBV6-1
CDR3: CASSDRIGGTYGYTF

V: TRBV7-2
CDR3: CASSLRVSYDEQYF

V: TRBV19
CDR3: CASSLDRNYGYTF

V: TRBV5-1
CDR3: CASSSAPGFKEGYTF

V: TRBV4-2
CDR3: CASRPSGTSAGEQFF

V: TRBV5-1
CDR3: CASSFLQGSNSPLHF

V: TRBV4-2
CDR3: CASTREGSDTQYF

V: TRBV7-9
CDR3: CASSFETGSTDTQYF

V: TRBV28
CDR3: CASKPGRGWGPGLNTEAFF

V: TRBV24-1
CDR3: CATSEYRETQYF

V: TRBV9
CDR3: CASSTTYNEQFF

V: TRBV11-2
CDR3: CASSRRLANEKLFF

V: TRBV10-3
CDR3: CAISESGYEQYF

V: TRBV6-5
CDR3: CASIKGQYTYEQYF

V: TRBV28
CDR3: CASSPGQGAIGNQPQHF

V: TRBV19
CDR3: CASHGIGLAGVNIQYF